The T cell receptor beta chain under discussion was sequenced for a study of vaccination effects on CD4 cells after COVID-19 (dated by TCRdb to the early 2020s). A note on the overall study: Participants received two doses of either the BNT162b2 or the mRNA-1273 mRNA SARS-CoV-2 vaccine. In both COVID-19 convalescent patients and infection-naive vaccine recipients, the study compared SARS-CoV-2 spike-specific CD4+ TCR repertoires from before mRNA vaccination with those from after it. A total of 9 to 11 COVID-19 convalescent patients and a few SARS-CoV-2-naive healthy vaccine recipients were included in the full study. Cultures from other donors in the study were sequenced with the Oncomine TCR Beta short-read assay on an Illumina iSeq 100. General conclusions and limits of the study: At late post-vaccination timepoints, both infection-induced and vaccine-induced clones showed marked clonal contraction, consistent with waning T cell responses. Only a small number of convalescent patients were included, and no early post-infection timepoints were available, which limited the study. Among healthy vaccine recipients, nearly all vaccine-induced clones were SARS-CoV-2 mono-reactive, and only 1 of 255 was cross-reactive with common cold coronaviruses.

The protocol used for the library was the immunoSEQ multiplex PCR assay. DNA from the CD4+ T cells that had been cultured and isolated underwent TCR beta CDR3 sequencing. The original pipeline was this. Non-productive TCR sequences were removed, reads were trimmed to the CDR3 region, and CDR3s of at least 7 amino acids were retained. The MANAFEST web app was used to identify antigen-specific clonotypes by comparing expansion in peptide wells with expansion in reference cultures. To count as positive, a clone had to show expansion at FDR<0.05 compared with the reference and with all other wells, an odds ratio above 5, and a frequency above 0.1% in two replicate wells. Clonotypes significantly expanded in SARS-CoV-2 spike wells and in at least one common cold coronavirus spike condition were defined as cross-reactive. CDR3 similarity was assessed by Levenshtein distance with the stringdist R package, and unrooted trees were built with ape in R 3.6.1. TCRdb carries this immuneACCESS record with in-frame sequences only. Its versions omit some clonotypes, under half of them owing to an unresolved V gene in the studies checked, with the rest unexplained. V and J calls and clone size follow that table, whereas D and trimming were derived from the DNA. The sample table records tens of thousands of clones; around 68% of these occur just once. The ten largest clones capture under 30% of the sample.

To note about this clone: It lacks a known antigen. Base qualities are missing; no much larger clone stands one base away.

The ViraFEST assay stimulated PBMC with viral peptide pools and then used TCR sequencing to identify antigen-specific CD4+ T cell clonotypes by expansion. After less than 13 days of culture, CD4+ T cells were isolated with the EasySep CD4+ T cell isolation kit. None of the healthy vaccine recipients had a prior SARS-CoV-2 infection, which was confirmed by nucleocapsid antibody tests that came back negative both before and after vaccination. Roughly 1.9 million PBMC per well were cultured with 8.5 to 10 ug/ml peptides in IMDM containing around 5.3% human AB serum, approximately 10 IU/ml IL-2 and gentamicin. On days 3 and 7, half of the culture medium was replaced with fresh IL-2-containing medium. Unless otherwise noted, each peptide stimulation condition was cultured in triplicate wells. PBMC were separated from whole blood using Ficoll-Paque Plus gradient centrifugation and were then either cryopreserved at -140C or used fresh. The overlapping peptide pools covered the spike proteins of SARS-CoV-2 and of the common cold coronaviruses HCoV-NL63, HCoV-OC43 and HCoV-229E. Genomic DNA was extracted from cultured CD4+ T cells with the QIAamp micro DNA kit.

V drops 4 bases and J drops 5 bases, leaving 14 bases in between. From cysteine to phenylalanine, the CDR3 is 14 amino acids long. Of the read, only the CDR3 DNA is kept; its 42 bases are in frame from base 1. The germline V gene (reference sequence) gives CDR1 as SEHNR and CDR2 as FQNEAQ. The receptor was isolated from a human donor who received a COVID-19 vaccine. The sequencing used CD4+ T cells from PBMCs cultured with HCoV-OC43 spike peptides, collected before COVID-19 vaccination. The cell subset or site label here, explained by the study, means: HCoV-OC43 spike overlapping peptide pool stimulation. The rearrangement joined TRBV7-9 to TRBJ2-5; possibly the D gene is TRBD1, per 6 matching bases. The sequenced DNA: TGTGCCAGCAGCTCCCACAGGGTCGGGGAGACCCAGTACTTC. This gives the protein CASSSHRVGETQYF.